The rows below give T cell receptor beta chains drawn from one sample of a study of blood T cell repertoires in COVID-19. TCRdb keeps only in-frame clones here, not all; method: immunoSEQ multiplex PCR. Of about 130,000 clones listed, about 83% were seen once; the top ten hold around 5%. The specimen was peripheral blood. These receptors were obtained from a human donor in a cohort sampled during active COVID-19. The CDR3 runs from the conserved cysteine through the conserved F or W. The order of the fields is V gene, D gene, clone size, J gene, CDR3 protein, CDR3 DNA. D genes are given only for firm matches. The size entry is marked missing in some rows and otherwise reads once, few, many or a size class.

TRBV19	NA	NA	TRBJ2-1	CASSIWGGGTTSYNEQFF	TGTGCCAGTAGTATCTGGGGGGGCGGGACGACCTCCTACAATGAGCAGTTCTTC
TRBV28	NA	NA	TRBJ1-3	CASSFRGNSGNTIYF	TGTGCCAGCAGTTTTAGGGGGAACTCTGGAAACACCATATATTTT
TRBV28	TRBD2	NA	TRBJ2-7	CASTIGVAGGPPYEQYF	TGTGCCAGCACCATAGGGGTCGCGGGAGGGCCCCCCTACGAGCAGTACTTC
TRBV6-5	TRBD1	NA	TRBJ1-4	CASSYRTGVNEKLFF	TGTGCCAGCAGTTACCGGACAGGGGTTAATGAAAAACTGTTTTTT
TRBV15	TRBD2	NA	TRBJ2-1	CATSRPPGLAGDVAFYNEQFF	TGTGCCACCAGCAGACCACCGGGACTAGCGGGGGACGTTGCATTCTACAATGAGCAGTTCTTC
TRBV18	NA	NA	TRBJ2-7	CASSRSPGDEQYF	TGTGCCAGCTCACGAAGCCCGGGGGACGAGCAGTACTTC
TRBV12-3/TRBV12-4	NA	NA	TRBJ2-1	CASSLTAGQFF	TGTGCCAGCAGCCTGACAGCCGGGCAGTTCTTC
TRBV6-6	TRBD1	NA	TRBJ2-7	CASSLVGQGFGQYF	TGTGCCAGCAGTCTTGTGGGACAGGGTTTCGGGCAGTACTTC
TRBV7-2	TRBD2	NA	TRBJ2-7	CASSGSSGRDTYEQYF	TGTGCCAGCAGCGGATCAAGCGGGAGAGACACCTACGAGCAGTACTTC
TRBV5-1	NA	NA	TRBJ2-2	CASSALGSGTNTGELFF	TGCGCCAGCAGCGCGTTGGGAAGCGGCACGAACACCGGGGAGCTGTTTTTT
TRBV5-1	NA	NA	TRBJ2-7	CASRGSAGSYEQYF	TGCGCCAGCAGGGGGAGCGCAGGCTCCTACGAGCAGTACTTC
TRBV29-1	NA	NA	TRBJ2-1	CSVEGTSGNYNEQFF	TGCAGCGTTGAAGGAACCAGCGGAAACTACAATGAGCAGTTCTTC
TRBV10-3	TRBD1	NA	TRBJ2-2	CAISEGTGNTGELFF	TGTGCCATCAGTGAAGGGACAGGGAACACCGGGGAGCTGTTTTTT
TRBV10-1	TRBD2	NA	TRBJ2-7	CASSESDGGRYEQYF	TGCGCCAGCAGTGAGTCGGACGGGGGGAGGTACGAGCAGTACTTC
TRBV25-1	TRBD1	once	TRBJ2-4	CASSDGTGTNIQYF	TGTGCCAGCAGTGACGGGACAGGCACAAACATTCAGTACTTC
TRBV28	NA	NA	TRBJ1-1	CASSLKWGGNAEAFF	TGTGCCAGCAGTTTAAAATGGGGCGGGAACGCTGAAGCTTTCTTT
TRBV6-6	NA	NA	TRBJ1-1	CASSYEVWPRAEAFF	TGTGCCAGCAGTTACGAGGTATGGCCGCGGGCTGAAGCTTTCTTT
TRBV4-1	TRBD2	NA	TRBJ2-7	CASSQDFRTSRIYEQYF	TGCGCCAGCAGCCAAGATTTTCGGACTAGCAGAATCTACGAGCAGTACTTC
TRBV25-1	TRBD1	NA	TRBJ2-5	CASSPGQGMMARETQYF	TGTGCCAGCAGTCCAGGACAGGGAATGATGGCTCGGGAGACCCAGTACTTC
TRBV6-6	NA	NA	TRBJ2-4	CASSGRGRGTDIQYF	TGTGCCAGCAGTGGGAGGGGCAGGGGTACGGACATTCAGTACTTC
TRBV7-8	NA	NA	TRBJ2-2	CASSLLLQGTGELFF	TGTGCCAGCAGCTTATTATTACAGGGTACCGGGGAGCTGTTTTTT
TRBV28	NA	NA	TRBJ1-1	CASRREPIGKAFF	TGTGCCAGCAGGAGGGAGCCGATAGGTAAAGCTTTCTTT
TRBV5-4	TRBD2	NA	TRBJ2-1	CASSFFSGRQEQFF	TGTGCCAGCAGCTTCTTCAGCGGGAGGCAGGAGCAGTTCTTC
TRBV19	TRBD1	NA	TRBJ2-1	CASNQGARLGEQFF	TGTGCCAGTAACCAGGGGGCGCGTTTGGGTGAGCAGTTCTTC
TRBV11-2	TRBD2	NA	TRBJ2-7	CASSPTGGASGSYEQYF	TGTGCCAGCAGCCCCACGGGGGGGGCTAGCGGAAGCTACGAGCAGTACTTC
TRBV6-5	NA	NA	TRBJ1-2	CASSYSSEIYGYTF	TGTGCCAGCAGTTACTCTTCGGAGATCTATGGCTACACCTTC
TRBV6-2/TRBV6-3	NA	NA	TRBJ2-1	CASSYPRGNNEQFF	TGTGCCAGCAGTTACCCTCGCGGGAACAATGAGCAGTTCTTC
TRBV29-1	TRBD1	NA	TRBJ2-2	CSVRDRAVTGELFF	TGCAGCGTCCGGGACAGGGCGGTAACCGGGGAGCTGTTTTTT
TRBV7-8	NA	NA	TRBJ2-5	CASSLSHRETQYF	TGTGCCAGCAGCTTATCTCACAGAGAGACCCAGTACTTC
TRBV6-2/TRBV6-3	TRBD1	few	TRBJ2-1	CASSENRDRANNEQFF	TGTGCCAGCAGTGAGAACCGGGACAGGGCTAACAATGAGCAGTTCTTC
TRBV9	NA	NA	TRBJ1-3	CASSVGEGGGNTIYF	TGTGCCAGCAGCGTAGGGGAGGGCGGGGGAAACACCATATATTTT
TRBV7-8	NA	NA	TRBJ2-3	CASSLMAGTHTDTQYF	TGTGCCAGCAGCTTAATGGCGGGGACCCACACAGATACGCAGTATTTT
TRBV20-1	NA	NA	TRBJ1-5	CSASVAGQPQHF	TGCAGTGCTAGTGTCGCGGGGCAGCCCCAGCATTTT
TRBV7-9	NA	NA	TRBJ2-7	CASSLQGSHEQYF	TGTGCCAGCAGCTTACAGGGGAGTCACGAGCAGTACTTC
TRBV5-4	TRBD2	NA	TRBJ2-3	CASSAGGPRSTDTQYF	TGTGCCAGCAGCGCGGGGGGGCCGAGGTCCACAGATACGCAGTATTTT
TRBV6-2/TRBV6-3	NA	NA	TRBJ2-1	CASSYTGTPYNEQFF	TGTGCCAGCAGTTACACCGGGACACCCTACAATGAGCAGTTCTTC
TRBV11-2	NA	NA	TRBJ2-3	CASSLGGSTDTQYF	TGTGCCAGCAGCTTAGGAGGAAGCACAGATACGCAGTATTTT
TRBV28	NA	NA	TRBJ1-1	CASLQGLKAWDTEAFF	TGTGCCAGCCTACAGGGTTTAAAGGCATGGGACACTGAAGCTTTCTTT
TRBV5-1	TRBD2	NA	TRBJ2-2	CAGGTSGEAGELFF	TGCGCCGGGGGGACTAGCGGGGAAGCCGGGGAGCTGTTTTTT
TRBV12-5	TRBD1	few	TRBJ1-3	CASGDRGSGNTIYF	TGTGCTAGTGGCGACAGGGGCTCTGGAAACACCATATATTTT
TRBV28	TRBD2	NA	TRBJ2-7	CASSLGMSSGRGKQYF	TGTGCCAGCAGTTTAGGGATGAGTAGCGGGAGGGGTAAGCAGTACTTC
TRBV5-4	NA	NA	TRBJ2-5	CASSLLAEETQYF	TGTGCCAGCAGCTTGTTAGCGGAAGAGACCCAGTACTTC
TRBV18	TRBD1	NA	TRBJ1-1	CASSRLTETGNAFF	TGTGCCAGCTCACGTTTAACCGAGACAGGGAATGCTTTCTTT